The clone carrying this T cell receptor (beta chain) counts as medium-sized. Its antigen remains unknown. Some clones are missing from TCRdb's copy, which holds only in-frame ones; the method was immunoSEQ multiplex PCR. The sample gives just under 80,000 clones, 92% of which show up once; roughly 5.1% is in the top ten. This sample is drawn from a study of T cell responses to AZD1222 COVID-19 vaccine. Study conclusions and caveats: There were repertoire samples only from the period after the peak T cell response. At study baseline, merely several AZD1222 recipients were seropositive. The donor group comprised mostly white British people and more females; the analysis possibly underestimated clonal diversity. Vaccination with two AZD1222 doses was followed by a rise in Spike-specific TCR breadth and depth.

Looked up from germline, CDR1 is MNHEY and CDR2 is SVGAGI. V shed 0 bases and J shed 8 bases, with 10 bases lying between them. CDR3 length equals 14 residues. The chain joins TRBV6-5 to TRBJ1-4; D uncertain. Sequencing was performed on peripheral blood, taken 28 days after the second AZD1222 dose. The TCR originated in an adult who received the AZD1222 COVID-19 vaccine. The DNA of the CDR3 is TGTGCCAGCAGTTACTCGGTGCGTGGCGAAAAACTGTTTTTT. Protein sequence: CASSYSVRGEKLFF.